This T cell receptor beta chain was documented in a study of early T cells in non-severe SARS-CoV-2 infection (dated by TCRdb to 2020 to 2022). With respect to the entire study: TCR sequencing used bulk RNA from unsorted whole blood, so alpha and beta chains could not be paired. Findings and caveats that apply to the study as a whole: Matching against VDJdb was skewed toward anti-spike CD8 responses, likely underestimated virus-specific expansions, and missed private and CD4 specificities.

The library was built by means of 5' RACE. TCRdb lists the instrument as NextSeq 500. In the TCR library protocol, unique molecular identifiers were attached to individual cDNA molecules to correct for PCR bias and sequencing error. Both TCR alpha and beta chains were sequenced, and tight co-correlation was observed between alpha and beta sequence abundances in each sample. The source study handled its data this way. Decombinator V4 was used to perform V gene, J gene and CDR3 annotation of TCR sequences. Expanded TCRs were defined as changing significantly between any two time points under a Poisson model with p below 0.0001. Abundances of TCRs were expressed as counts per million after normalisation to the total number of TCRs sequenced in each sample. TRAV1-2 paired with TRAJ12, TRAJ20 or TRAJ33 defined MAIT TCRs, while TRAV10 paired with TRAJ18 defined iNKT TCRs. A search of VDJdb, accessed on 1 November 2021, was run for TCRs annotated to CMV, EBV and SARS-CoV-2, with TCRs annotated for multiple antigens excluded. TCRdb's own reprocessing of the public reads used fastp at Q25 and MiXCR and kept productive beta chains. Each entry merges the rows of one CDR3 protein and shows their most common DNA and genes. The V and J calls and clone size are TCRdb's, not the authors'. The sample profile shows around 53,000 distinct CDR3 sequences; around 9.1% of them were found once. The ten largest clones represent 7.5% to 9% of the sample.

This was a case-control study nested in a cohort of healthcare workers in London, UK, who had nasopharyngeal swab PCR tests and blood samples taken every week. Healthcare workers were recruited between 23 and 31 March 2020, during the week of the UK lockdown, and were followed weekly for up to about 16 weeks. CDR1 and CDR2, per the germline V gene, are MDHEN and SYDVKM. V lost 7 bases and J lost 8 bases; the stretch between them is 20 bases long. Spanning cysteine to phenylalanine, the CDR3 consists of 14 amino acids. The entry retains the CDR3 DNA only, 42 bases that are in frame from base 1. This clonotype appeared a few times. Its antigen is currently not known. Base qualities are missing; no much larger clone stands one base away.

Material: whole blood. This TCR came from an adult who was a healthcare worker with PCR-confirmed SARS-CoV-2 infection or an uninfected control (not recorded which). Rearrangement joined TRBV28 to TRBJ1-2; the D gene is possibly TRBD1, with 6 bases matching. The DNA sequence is TGTGCCAGCACTATGATTAGGGGGGCTCAAGGCTACACCTTC. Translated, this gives CASTMIRGAQGYTF.